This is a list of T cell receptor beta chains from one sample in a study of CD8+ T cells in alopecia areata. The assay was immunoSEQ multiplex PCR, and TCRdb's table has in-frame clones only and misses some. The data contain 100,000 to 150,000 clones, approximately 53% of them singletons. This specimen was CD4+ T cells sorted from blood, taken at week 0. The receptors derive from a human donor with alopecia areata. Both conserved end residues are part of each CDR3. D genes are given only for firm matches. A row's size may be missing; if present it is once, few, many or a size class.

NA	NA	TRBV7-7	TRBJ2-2	TGTGCCAGCAGCCAAGAGCGTGGCACCGGGGAGCTGTTTTTT	CASSQERGTGELFF
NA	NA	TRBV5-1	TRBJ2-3	TGCGCCAGCAGCTTGGTTACGGGGGCGACAAGCACAGATACGCAGTATTTT	CASSLVTGATSTDTQYF
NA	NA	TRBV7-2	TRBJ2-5	TGTGCCAGCAGCTTGGTTGGGACCCAGTACTTC	CASSLVGTQYF
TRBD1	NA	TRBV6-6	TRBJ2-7	TGTGCCAGCAGACGGGACAGGGGCTCCTACGAGCAGTACTTC	CASRRDRGSYEQYF
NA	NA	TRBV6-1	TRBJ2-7	TGTGCCAGCAGTGAAACTACCTACGAGCAGTACTTC	CASSETTYEQYF
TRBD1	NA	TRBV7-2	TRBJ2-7	TGTGCCAGCAGATCACACAGGGGTGGGTCCTACGAGCAGTACTTC	CASRSHRGGSYEQYF
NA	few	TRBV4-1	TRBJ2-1	TGCGCCAGCAGCCTTTCGGACCGCCCAGCCTACAATGAGCAGTTCTTC	CASSLSDRPAYNEQFF
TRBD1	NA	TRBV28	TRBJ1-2	TGTGCCAGCACACCTTCTACAGGGGGCCGGTATGGCTACACCTTC	CASTPSTGGRYGYTF
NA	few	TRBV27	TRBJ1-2	TGTGCCAGCAGTTACCGAGTTGGGCGGGGCCCCTATGGCTACACCTTC	CASSYRVGRGPYGYTF
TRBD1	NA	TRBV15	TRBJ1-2	TGTGCCACCAGCACCCTTGGGACAGACCTCTATGGCTACACCTTC	CATSTLGTDLYGYTF
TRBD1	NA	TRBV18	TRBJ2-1	TGTGCCAGCTCACCGGGCACAGGGGGACTCTCCTACAATGAGCAGTTCTTC	CASSPGTGGLSYNEQFF
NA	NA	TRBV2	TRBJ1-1	TGTGCCAGCAGTCCCCAGGTCCACACTGAAGCTTTCTTT	CASSPQVHTEAFF
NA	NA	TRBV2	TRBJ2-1	TGTGCCAGCAACGTCCAGGGGCAAAATGAGCAGTTCTTC	CASNVQGQNEQFF
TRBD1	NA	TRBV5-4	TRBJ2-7	TGTGCCAGCAGCCGATCACAGGGGGAAGGCTACGAGCAGTACTTC	CASSRSQGEGYEQYF
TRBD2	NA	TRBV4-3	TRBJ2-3	TGCGCCAGCAGCCCCGGCCGGCTAGCGGGGAACACAGATACGCAGTATTTT	CASSPGRLAGNTDTQYF
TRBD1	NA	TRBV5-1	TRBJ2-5	TGCGCCAGCAGCTTGATCGGCCAAACAGGGGGAGGAGAGACCCAGTACTTC	CASSLIGQTGGGETQYF
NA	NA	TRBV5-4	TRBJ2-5	TGTGCCAGCAGAGGTTCAGGGGCTAGATTTGAGACCCAGTACTTC	CASRGSGARFETQYF
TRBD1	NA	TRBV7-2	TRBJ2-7	TGTGCCAGCACCCCAGGGACAGGGCACTACGAGCAGTACTTC	CASTPGTGHYEQYF
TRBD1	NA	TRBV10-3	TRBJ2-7	TGTGCCATCAACGGACAGGGGGGCTACGAGCAGTACTTC	CAINGQGGYEQYF
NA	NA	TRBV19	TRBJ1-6	TGTGCCAGTAGTCTCAATGCGGATTCACCCCTCCACTTT	CASSLNADSPLHF
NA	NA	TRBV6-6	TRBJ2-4	TGTGCCAGCAGTTACGGTGACTTGAGTTGGTACTTC	CASSYGDLSWYF
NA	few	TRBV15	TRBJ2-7	TGTGCCACCAGCAGAGAGGATTTGACGATCGAGCAGTACTTC	CATSREDLTIEQYF
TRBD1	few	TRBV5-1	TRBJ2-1	TGCGCCAGCAGTATAGGACAGGGGCCTTACAATGAGCAGTTCTTC	CASSIGQGPYNEQFF
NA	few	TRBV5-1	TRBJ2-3	TGCGCCAGCAGCCCGGGGGAAGGCACAGATACGCAGTATTTT	CASSPGEGTDTQYF
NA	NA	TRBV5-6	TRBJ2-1	TGTGCCAGCAGCCTAACAGAAAATGAGCAGTTCTTC	CASSLTENEQFF
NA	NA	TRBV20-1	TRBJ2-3	TGCAGTGCTGGCCTGGATACGCAGTATTTT	CSAGLDTQYF
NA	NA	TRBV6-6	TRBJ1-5	TGTGCCAGCAGTTACTCGAGTCCCGGGAATCAGCCCCAGCATTTT	CASSYSSPGNQPQHF
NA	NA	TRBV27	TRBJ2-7	TGTGCCAGCAGCCTAATGAGTTCCTACGAGCAGTACTTC	CASSLMSSYEQYF
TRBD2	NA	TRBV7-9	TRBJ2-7	TGTGCCAGCAGTTCCGGGACTAGACTCGATGAGCAGTACTTC	CASSSGTRLDEQYF
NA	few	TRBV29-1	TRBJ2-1	TGCAGCGTTAGGGACAATGAGCAGTTCTTC	CSVRDNEQFF
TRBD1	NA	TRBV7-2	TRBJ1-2	TGTGCCAGCAGCTCTACCCTACAGGGGCTAGTTGGCTACACCTTC	CASSSTLQGLVGYTF
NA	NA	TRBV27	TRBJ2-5	TGTGCCAGCAGGGTCCCTGGGGGGGCCAGGGAGACCCAGTACTTC	CASRVPGGARETQYF
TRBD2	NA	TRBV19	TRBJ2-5	TGTGCCAGTAGTCCTCGGGCTAGCGGGAGCCCGTCGAAAGAGACCCAGTACTTC	CASSPRASGSPSKETQYF
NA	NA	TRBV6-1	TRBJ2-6	TGTGCCAGCAGTAACACAGGGTCTGGGGCCAACGTCCTGACTTTC	CASSNTGSGANVLTF
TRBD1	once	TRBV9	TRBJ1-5	TGTGCCAGCAGCCGGGACAGGGGAGGCAATCAGCCCCAGCATTTT	CASSRDRGGNQPQHF
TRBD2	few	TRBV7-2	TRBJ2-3	TGTGCCAGCAGCCCGGGACTAGGTAGAGATACGCAGTATTTT	CASSPGLGRDTQYF
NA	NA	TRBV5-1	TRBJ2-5	TGCGCCAGCAGCTTGGGGGCGAGAGAGACCCAGTACTTC	CASSLGARETQYF
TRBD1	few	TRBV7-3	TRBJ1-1	TGTGCCAGCAGCCCGGTGCAGGGGGCGAGGACTGAAGCTTTCTTT	CASSPVQGARTEAFF
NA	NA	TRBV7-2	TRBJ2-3	TGTGCCAGCAGCTTATTTAACACAGATACGCAGTATTTT	CASSLFNTDTQYF
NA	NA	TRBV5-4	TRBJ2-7	TGTGCCAGCAGCTTGGACTGGAGCTCCTACGAGCAGTACTTC	CASSLDWSSYEQYF
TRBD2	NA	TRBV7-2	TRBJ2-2	TGTGCCAGCAGCTTAGCTAGCGGGACCCTCACCGGGGAGCTGTTTTTT	CASSLASGTLTGELFF
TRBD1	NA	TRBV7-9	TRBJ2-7	TGTGCCAGCAGCTTCCAACCGGGACAGGGAAAATACGAGCAGTACTTC	CASSFQPGQGKYEQYF
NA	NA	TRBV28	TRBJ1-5	TGTGCCACGGTCACCAGGGGTTATCAGCCCCAGCATTTT	CATVTRGYQPQHF
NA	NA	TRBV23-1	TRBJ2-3	TGCGCCATCCCGGCGCCCACGGGGGCCAGCACAGATACGCAGTATTTT	CAIPAPTGASTDTQYF
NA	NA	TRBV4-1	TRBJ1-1	TGCGCCAGCAGGCAAATGCTATCCAAAGGGGAATCGAAGAGGTACGCTGAAGCTTTCTTT	CASRQMLSKGESKRYAEAFF
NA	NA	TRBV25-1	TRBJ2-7	TGTGCCAGCAGTAAGGGGATTATCGCGGGCCAGCAGTACTTC	CASSKGIIAGQQYF
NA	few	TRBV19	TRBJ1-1	TGTGCCAGTAGTCCCCCCCCCGGGATCAGCACTGAAGCTTTCTTT	CASSPPPGISTEAFF
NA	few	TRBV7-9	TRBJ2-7	TGTGCCAGCAGCTTAGTCGCAGGGGAGGACGAGCAGTACTTC	CASSLVAGEDEQYF
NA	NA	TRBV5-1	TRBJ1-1	TGCGCCACCGCAGAGGGGACGAACACTGAAGCTTTCTTT	CATAEGTNTEAFF
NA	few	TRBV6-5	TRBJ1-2	TGTGCCAGCAGTTATGCCCGGGGGAACTATGGCTACACCTTC	CASSYARGNYGYTF
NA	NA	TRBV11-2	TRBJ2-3	TGTGCCAGCAGCCCAGAATGGCTAGGAGATACGCAGTATTTT	CASSPEWLGDTQYF
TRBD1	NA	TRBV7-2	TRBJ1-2	TGTGCCAGCAGCTTAGAAGGGGGCCGTCATAAAGCTAACTATGGCTACACCTTC	CASSLEGGRHKANYGYTF
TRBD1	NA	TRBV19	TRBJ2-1	TGTGCCAGTAGTATAGCAACAGGGGGGTACAATGAGCAGTTCTTC	CASSIATGGYNEQFF
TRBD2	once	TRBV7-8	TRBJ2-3	TGTGCCAGCAGCTTACCTCGGCTAGCGGGAGGATCCACAGATACGCAGTATTTT	CASSLPRLAGGSTDTQYF
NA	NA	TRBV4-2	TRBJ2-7	TGTGCCAGCAGCCAAGATCGGGTCAGGGAGGAATCCTACGAGCAGTACTTC	CASSQDRVREESYEQYF
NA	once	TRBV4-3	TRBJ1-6	TGCGCCAGCAGCCAAGATTCCCGGGAGTTTCACCGGGGACACTTT	CASSQDSREFHRGHF